The clone carrying this T cell receptor beta chain was found a few times. The sample comes from a study of blood T cell repertoires in COVID-19. The length of the CDR3 is 13 residues. With 1 base removed from V and 9 bases from J, the gap between germline ends came to 12 bases. Germline lookup yields CDR1 SGHTA and CDR2 FQGNSA. Original processing methods: Reference gene primer amplification gave estimated nucleated cell counts. Clones were sequenced by immunoSEQ multiplex PCR, and TCRdb holds only the in-frame ones, with some missing. The DNA gave D and trimming, while V, J and clone size come from that table. The data show about 200,000 clones, with over 70% seen just once and approximately 6% held by the top ten.

Sequenced: peripheral blood. This TCR came from a woman aged 70-85 years with acute or convalescent COVID-19. This sequence joins TRBV7-2 and TRBJ1-1, with D uncertain. The CDR3 DNA is TGTGCCAGCAGCTTAGTAGGCACTATCAAAGCTTTCTTT. Translated: CASSLVGTIKAFF.